One T cell receptor beta chain is described in this entry. CDR1 and CDR2 from the germline V gene are SSHAT and FNYEAQ (reference sequence). V lost 5 bases to trimming and J lost 4 bases; unmatched junction nucleotides: 6. This CDR3 comprises 15 residues. This sample stems from a study of blood T cell repertoires in COVID-19. Background on the study: COVID-19 samples collected from the United States, Italy and Spain covered acute and convalescent phases.

Clones were sequenced by immunoSEQ multiplex PCR, and TCRdb holds only the in-frame ones, with some missing. The profile shows roughly 190,000 clones, around 86% of them singletons. The chain has TRBV7-7 and TRBJ1-3; 9 nucleotides match TRBD1. The receptor was derived from a woman of 80 years or more in a cohort sampled during active or convalescent COVID-19. The sample consisted of peripheral blood. CDR3 DNA sequence: TGTGCCAGCAGCGCAGAAGACAGGGGGGGAAACACCATATATTTT. Residues: CASSAEDRGGNTIYF.